Below, one TCR beta chain is given with its context. The antigen remains undetermined. The data belong to a study of T cell responses to AZD1222 COVID-19 vaccine. The V and J ends lost 2 bases and 7 bases respectively, with 12 bases between them. Germline V gene lookup returns CDR1 SEHNR and CDR2 FQNEAQ (reference sequence). CDR3 length: 14 amino acids. Sequencing was performed with immunoSEQ multiplex PCR; in TCRdb, only in-frame clones are kept and a portion is missing. The top ten hold approximately 5% of the sample, which has 130,000 to 150,000 clones, more than 75% seen once. Study results and caveats: Following two doses of AZD1222, Spike-specific TCR breadth and depth rose.

This TCR came from an adult in good health. Sample: peripheral blood, taken on day 0 of AZD1222 vaccination. The V and J genes are TRBV7-9 and TRBJ1-5; D unresolved. CDR3 protein: CASSLTGIGQPQHF. For the CDR3, the DNA is TGTGCCAGCAGCTTAACTGGGATTGGCCAGCCCCAGCATTTT.